This T cell receptor (beta chain) comes out of a study of T cells in Graves' hyperthyroidism and ophthalmopathy. The study's findings and limits: A model built on 13 V-J features separated ophthalmopathy from stable hyperthyroidism. In the blood, most expanded thyroid clonotypes above 0.001 appeared as well.

Authors of the study amplified TCR beta CDR3 regions from RNA transcripts. HTBI primers were used for first-round RT-PCR of the TCR CDR3. TCRdb re-called the multiplex PCR reads through MiXCR, storing one row per CDR3 protein. Here the sample spans under 400,000 distinct CDR3 sequences, roughly 25% being singletons. This clonotype came up a few times. Its antigen is still unknown. Material for sequencing was blood. The TCR originated in a man in his fifties with Graves' hyperthyroidism.

CDR3 coding DNA: TGCAGTGCTAGTGCGACTAGCGGTCGCTACAATGAGCAGTTCTTC. It yields the protein CSASATSGRYNEQFF. V gene TRBV20-1 combines with J gene TRBJ2-1; 9 bases match TRBD2. This CDR3 is 15 amino acids long. Trimming at V came to 3 bases and at J to 3 bases, leaving 6 bases not matched to a gene. CDR1 is DFQATT and CDR2 is SNEGSKA in the germline V gene (reference sequence).